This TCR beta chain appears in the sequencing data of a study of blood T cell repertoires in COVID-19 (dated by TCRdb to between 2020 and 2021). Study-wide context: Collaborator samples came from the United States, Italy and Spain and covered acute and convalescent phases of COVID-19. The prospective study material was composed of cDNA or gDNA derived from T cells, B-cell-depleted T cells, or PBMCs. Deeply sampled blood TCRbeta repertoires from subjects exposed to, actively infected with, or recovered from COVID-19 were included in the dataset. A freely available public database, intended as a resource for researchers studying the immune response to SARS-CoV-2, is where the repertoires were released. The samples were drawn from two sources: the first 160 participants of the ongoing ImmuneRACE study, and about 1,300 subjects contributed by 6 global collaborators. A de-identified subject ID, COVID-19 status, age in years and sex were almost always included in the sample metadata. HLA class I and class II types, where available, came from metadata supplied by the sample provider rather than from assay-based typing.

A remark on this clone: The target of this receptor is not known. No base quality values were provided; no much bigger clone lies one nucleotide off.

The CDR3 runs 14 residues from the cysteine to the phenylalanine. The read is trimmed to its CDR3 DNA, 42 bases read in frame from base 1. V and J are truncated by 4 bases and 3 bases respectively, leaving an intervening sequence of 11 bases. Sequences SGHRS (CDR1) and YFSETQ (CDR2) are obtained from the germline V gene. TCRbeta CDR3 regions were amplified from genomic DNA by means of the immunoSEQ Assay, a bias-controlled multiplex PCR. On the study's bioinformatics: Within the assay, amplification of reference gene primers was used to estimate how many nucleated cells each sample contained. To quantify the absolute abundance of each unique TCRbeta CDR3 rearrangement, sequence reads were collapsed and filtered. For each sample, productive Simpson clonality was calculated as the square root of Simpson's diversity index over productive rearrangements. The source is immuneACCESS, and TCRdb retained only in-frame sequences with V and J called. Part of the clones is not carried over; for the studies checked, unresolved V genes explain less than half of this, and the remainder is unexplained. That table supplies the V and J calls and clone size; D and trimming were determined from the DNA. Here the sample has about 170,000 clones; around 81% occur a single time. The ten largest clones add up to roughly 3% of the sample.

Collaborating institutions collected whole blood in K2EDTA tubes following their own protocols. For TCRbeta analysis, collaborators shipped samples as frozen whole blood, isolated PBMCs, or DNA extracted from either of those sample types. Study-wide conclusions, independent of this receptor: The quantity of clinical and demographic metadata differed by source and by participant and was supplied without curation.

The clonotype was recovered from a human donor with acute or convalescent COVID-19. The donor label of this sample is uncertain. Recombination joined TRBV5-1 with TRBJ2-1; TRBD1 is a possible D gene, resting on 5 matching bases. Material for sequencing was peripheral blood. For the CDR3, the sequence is CASSHTDSYNEQFF. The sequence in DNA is TGCGCCAGCAGCCATACCGACAGCTACAATGAGCAGTTCTTC. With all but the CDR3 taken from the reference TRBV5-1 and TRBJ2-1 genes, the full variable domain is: KAGVTQTPRYLIKTRGQQVTLSCSPISGHRSVSWYQQTPGQGLQFLFEYFSETQRNKGNFPGRFSGRQFSNSRSEMNVSTLELGDSALYLCASSHTDSYNEQFFGPGTRLTVL.